These T cell receptor beta chains were read from a single sample in a study of Ad26.COV2.S vaccination and SARS-CoV-2 variants. The method was immunoSEQ multiplex PCR; TCRdb's version includes in-frame clones alone and lacks a portion of them. Among about 350,000 clones listed, 88% were seen once. This material consisted of peripheral blood, taken in a trial of Ad26.COV2.S vaccine versus placebo. Receptor source: a person aged 18-60 years who received the Ad26.COV2.S COVID-19 vaccine or a placebo. Both conserved end residues are part of each CDR3. D genes are given only for firm matches. A row's size may be missing; if present it is once, few, many or a size class.

DNA	CDR3	size	J	V	D
TGTGCCAGCAGCGTGGAGGGGGCGGGTACAGATACGCAGTATTTT	CASSVEGAGTDTQYF	.	TRBJ2-3	TRBV9	.
TGTGCCAGCAGCCAAGACAGGGCAGCTAGCACAGATACGCAGTATTTT	CASSQDRAASTDTQYF	.	TRBJ2-3	TRBV7-2	TRBD1
TGCGCCAGCAGCTTGAACGAGGTTTTCGACTATGGCTACACCTTC	CASSLNEVFDYGYTF	few	TRBJ1-2	TRBV5-1	.
TGTGCCAGCAGTTACTCGACTAGCCCTCTCTACAATGAGCAGTTCTTC	CASSYSTSPLYNEQFF	.	TRBJ2-1	TRBV6-2/TRBV6-3	TRBD2
TGTGCCAGCAGCTCACGTGGGGCCTATGGCTACACCTTC	CASSSRGAYGYTF	.	TRBJ1-2	TRBV11-1	.
TGTGCCAGCAGTCGGACCTTCCAGTCAGCTTTCTTT	CASSRTFQSAFF	few	TRBJ1-1	TRBV2	.
TGTGCCAGCAGTCGGACAGGGGACAATCAGCCCCAGCATTTT	CASSRTGDNQPQHF	.	TRBJ1-5	TRBV6-5	TRBD1
TGTGCCAGCAGGCAACCTTCAACAGATACGCAGTATTTT	CASRQPSTDTQYF	.	TRBJ2-3	TRBV28	.
TGTGCCAGCATTCCCAGGGGGGACGAAAAACTGTTTTTT	CASIPRGDEKLFF	.	TRBJ1-4	TRBV2	TRBD1
TGTGCCAGCAGCCGTGATGGGGGAGATAATTCACCCCTCCACTTT	CASSRDGGDNSPLHF	.	TRBJ1-6	TRBV6-6	.
TGTGCCAGTAGTATAGAGAGACGGGACTATAACCCTCTAGCCAAAAACATTCAGTACTTC	CASSIERRDYNPLAKNIQYF	.	TRBJ2-4	TRBV19	TRBD2
TGCAGCGTTGAGGGTATTGGAGGTTTGAACACTGAAGCTTTCTTT	CSVEGIGGLNTEAFF	.	TRBJ1-1	TRBV29-1	.
TGTGCCATCAGTGACTCGACTAGCGGGGGGGCGGGTACGCAGTATTTT	CAISDSTSGGAGTQYF	.	TRBJ2-3	TRBV10-3	TRBD2
TGCGCCAGCAGCCTAGGGACTAGCGGGGTTAATGAGCAGTTCTTC	CASSLGTSGVNEQFF	.	TRBJ2-1	TRBV5-1	TRBD2
TGTGCCTGGAGTTTCCGGCAAGGAAACACCATATATTTT	CAWSFRQGNTIYF	once	TRBJ1-3	TRBV30	.
TGTGCCTGGAGGGACGGTTTTAATGAAAAACTGTTTTTT	CAWRDGFNEKLFF	.	TRBJ1-4	TRBV30	.
TGTGCCAGCAGTTCGGAGGGAGGTACCTACGAGCAGTACTTC	CASSSEGGTYEQYF	once	TRBJ2-7	TRBV27	.
TGTGCCAGCACTAACGGACAGGACAATGAGCAGTTCTTC	CASTNGQDNEQFF	.	TRBJ2-1	TRBV28	TRBD1
TGTGCCTGGAGTGATCTGGGTGGCTTCTCTGGAAACACCATATATTTT	CAWSDLGGFSGNTIYF	once	TRBJ1-3	TRBV30	.
TGTGCCAGCAAGGAAGAGACCCAGTACTTC	CASKEETQYF	.	TRBJ2-5	TRBV28	.
TGTGCCAGCAGCGTCGGAGGGGGGAATGAAAAACTGTTTTTT	CASSVGGGNEKLFF	.	TRBJ1-4	TRBV7-8	.
TGTGCCAGCAGCGATGGGACGGACGAGAATCAGCCCCAGCATTTT	CASSDGTDENQPQHF	.	TRBJ1-5	TRBV27	.
TGTGCCTGGAATCCGGGACAGGTCGACGGCTACACCTTC	CAWNPGQVDGYTF	.	TRBJ1-2	TRBV30	TRBD1
TGTGCCAGCAGTGAAATGGAGAACACCGGGGAGCTGTTTTTT	CASSEMENTGELFF	.	TRBJ2-2	TRBV2	.
TGTGCCAGCGGGGGAGGGGGTTTAATTCAGTACTTC	CASGGGGLIQYF	.	TRBJ2-4	TRBV27	.